These 20 T cell receptor beta chains were sequenced from one sample in a study of regulatory T cells in long-lasting Graves disease. The time point: newly diagnosed GD, antithyroid drugs for less than 3 months. Construction of the TCR library relied on RNA isolated from PBMCs. Construction of the TCR beta libraries employed iRepertoire HTBI primers in conjunction with Arm-PCR of CDR3 regions. In TCRdb, the multiplex PCR reads were re-called with MiXCR into one record per CDR3 protein. The sample holds hundreds of thousands of distinct CDR3 sequences; 15% to 20% are singletons and the top ten take around a sixth. This same sample was also taken into another study, of T cells in Graves' hyperthyroidism and ophthalmopathy.

The specimen comprised peripheral blood mononuclear cells (PBMCs), sampled at new diagnosis, from a patient treated with antithyroid drugs. Receptors were obtained from a woman in her 30s with Graves disease.

This clonotype turned up a few times. The chain recombines TRBV7-2 with TRBJ1-3; no clear D. V gave up 4 bases and J gave up 0 bases, with 13 bases separating them. CDR1 is SGHTA, CDR2 FQGNSA, per germline. CDR3 length: 16 residues. The CDR3 loop reads CASSSSGPGSGNTIYF. For the CDR3, the DNA is TGTGCCAGCAGCTCCTCCGGGCCTGGCTCTGGAAACACCATATATTTT.

At least ten counts were recorded for this clonotype. This sequence joins TRBV28 and TRBJ1-5, with D possibly TRBD1 on 5 matching bases. The CDR3 contains 13 residues. Trimming shortened V by 6 bases and J by 5 bases, and 11 bases separated the two germline ends. Germline CDR1 MDHEN, CDR2 SYDVKM. DNA for the CDR3: TGTGCCAGCAGGGACAATCGGGATCAGCCCCAGCATTTT. It yields the protein CASRDNRDQPQHF.

This clonotype was seen repeatedly, ten times or more. Written as DNA, the CDR3 is TGTGCCACCACTAAGACGGGGTTTGGTTTCTTT. Translation gives CATTKTGFGFF. The gene calls are TRBV28 and TRBJ1-1; D unresolved. This CDR3 spans 11 amino acids. The germline V gene has CDR1 MDHEN and CDR2 SYDVKM. The germline V and J ends were trimmed by 10 bases and 13 bases, with 19 bases remaining between them.

J is TRBJ1-4 and V is TRBV5-1; TRBD1 might be the D (6 bases). The CDR3 consists of 15 residues. Germline CDR1 SGHRS, CDR2 YFSETQ. The V and J ends lost 1 base and 3 bases respectively, with 10 bases between them. CDR3 sequence (DNA): TGCGCCAGCAGCTTGTTGGGGGCGCCTAATGAAAAACTGTTTTTT. This sequence encodes CASSLLGAPNEKLFF.

This clonotype occurred many times. This chain uses TRBV11-1 with TRBJ1-1, with no clear D. The germline V gene has CDR1 SGHAT and CDR2 FQDESV (reference sequence). V lost 5 bases, J lost 4 bases, and 11 bases lay in between. This CDR3 region has 13 residues. CDR3 residues: CASSLPGLTEAFF. CDR3 in DNA: TGTGCCAGCAGCCTCCCCGGACTCACTGAAGCTTTCTTT.

This clonotype appeared many times. The rearrangement uses TRBV24-1 and TRBJ1-5, with TRBD1 as a possible D gene (5 bases). V was pared by 9 bases and J by 3 bases, with 14 bases between. CDR1 KGHDR and CDR2 SFDVKD come from the germline V gene. The CDR3 length is 14 residues. The CDR3 here is CATGSQGFNQPQHF. The DNA for the CDR3 is TGTGCCACCGGGAGCCAGGGCTTCAATCAGCCCCAGCATTTT.

This clonotype was recorded at least ten times. The chain uses TRBV18 and TRBJ1-4; unclear D gene. Trimming removed 6 bases at V and 4 bases at J, with 12 bases between. Germline CDR1 and CDR2: KGHSH and LQKENI. The CDR3 is made up of 14 amino acids. The CDR3 DNA is TGTGCCAGCTCGCAGTTCGACGATAATGAAAAACTGTTTTTT. Its protein is CASSQFDDNEKLFF. Based on the CDR3 plus reference TRBV18 and TRBJ1-4, the full variable domain is NAGVMQNPRHLVRRRGQEARLRCSPMKGHSHVYWYRQLPEEGLKFMVYLQKENIIDESGMPKERFSAEFPKEGPSILRIQQVVRGDSAAYFCASSQFDDNEKLFFGSGTQLSVL.

This clonotype was picked up many times. The DNA for the CDR3 is TGTGCCACCAGCACCAGGGGATCCGGTGAAAAACTGTTTTTT. Translating it yields CATSTRGSGEKLFF. This chain connects TRBV15 to TRBJ1-4, with a possible D match to TRBD1 (6 bases). Germline values: CDR1 LNHNV, CDR2 YYDKDF (reference sequence). The germline V and J ends were trimmed by 4 bases and 7 bases, with 13 bases remaining between them. The CDR3 is 14 amino acids. Full variable domain (remainder filled in from reference TRBV15 and TRBJ1-4): DAMVIQNPRYQVTQFGKPVTLSCSQTLNHNVMYWYQQKSSQAPKLLFHYYDKDFNNEADTPDNFQSRRPNTSFCFLDIRSPGLGDTAMYLCATSTRGSGEKLFFGSGTQLSVL.

This clonotype was detected a few times. The chain carries TRBV7-9 and TRBJ1-6, with D perhaps matching TRBD1 (5 bases). Between the trimmed V and J ends, which lost 5 bases and 8 bases, there was a span of 13 bases. The CDR3 runs 14 residues. Germline assignment: CDR1 SEHNR and CDR2 FQNEAQ (reference sequence). The CDR3 region has the DNA TGTGCCAGCAGCCACTGGACATACGATTCACCCCTCCACTTT. Its translation: CASSHWTYDSPLHF.

This clonotype was recorded many times. The J gene is TRBJ1-2, the V gene TRBV28; TRBD1 aligns across 9 bases. The CDR3 sequence is 14 residues long. Trimming cost V 6 bases and J 7 bases; bases outside gene matches: 9. Germline CDR1 and CDR2: MDHEN and SYDVKM. The CDR3 nucleotides are TGTGCCAGCAGCCCCGGGACAGGGAGGATTGGCTACACCTTC. This codes for CASSPGTGRIGYTF.

A few counts support this clonotype. One end of the junction fails to match germline, which may point to a read error. The chain joins TRBV7-2 to TRBJ2-1, with 9 bases fitting TRBD2. CDR3 length: 18 amino acids. The V gene's germline CDR1 is SGHTA and CDR2 FQGNSA. CDR3 DNA: TGTGCCAGCAGCTCCCTTCCCCCGGGACTAGCCTCCTCCAATGAGCAGTTCTTC. Encoded protein: CASSSLPPGLASSNEQFF.

This clonotype appeared a few times. The chain carries TRBV29-1 and TRBJ2-1, with D maybe TRBD2 (5 bases). The V end was cut by 6 bases, the J end by 0 bases, with 12 bases between. Germline V gives CDR1 SQVTM, CDR2 ANQGSEA. This CDR3 is built from 14 residues. The CDR3 DNA reads TGCAGCGTCAAGCGGTCCAGCTCCTACAATGAGCAGTTCTTC. This codes for CSVKRSSSYNEQFF.

A few counts support this clonotype. The DNA of the CDR3 is TGTGCCAGCAGTTACTCCACCGGGACAGGGGGTTACGAGCAGTACTTC. The encoded protein is CASSYSTGTGGYEQYF. This chain joins TRBV6-2 or TRBV6-3 and TRBJ2-7, with TRBD1 matching over 11 bases. In germline, CDR1 is MNHEY, CDR2 SVGEGT. The CDR3 covers 16 residues. The junction had 5 bases not matched to a gene; V was cut back by 0 bases and J by 4 bases.

The CDR3 protein is CAGTTGPFGGYTF. DNA for the CDR3: TGTGCCGGTACGACAGGGCCTTTTGGTGGCTACACCTTC. The chain is built from TRBV19 and TRBJ1-2; the match to TRBD1 covers 7 bases. Germline trimming cut 11 bases from V and 7 bases from J; bases unmatched to any gene: 13. Germline V CDR1 and CDR2: LNHDA, SQIVND (reference sequence). The CDR3 contains 13 residues.

With regard to this clonotype: Being one base from a much bigger clone, this may be a read error. J is TRBJ2-7 and V is TRBV5-1, with D unclear. The CDR3 has 12 amino acids. Between the trimmed V and J ends, which lost 1 base and 5 bases, there was a span of 7 bases. CDR1 and CDR2 (germline): SGHRS, YFSETQ. For the CDR3, the DNA is TGCGCCAGCAGCTTGACACGGAACGAGCAGTACTTC. Translated: CASSLTRNEQYF.

This clonotype was picked up many times. The CDR3 loop reads CASSTPGWGLNSPLHF. Here the CDR3 DNA reads TGTGCCAGCAGCACCCCGGGGTGGGGCCTCAATTCACCCCTCCACTTT. The chain uses TRBV28 and TRBJ1-6, with TRBD1 as a possible D gene (5 bases). The germline V gene has CDR1 MDHEN and CDR2 SYDVKM. This CDR3 spans 16 amino acids. V lost 6 bases and J 7 bases, leaving 19 bases between the germline ends. Drawing the rest from reference TRBV28 and TRBJ1-6, the complete variable domain is DVKVTQSSRYLVKRTGEKVFLECVQDMDHENMFWYRQDPGLGLRLIYFSYDVKMKEKGDIPEGYSVSREKKERFSLILESASTNQTSMYLCASSTPGWGLNSPLHFGNGTRLTVT.

The genes are TRBV11-2 and TRBJ2-7; possibly TRBD1 for D (5 bases). From germline, CDR1 is SGHAT and CDR2 FQNNGV. This CDR3 contains 16 residues. V was trimmed by 6 bases and J by 2 bases, leaving 20 bases between them. The CDR3 DNA is TGTGCCAGCAGACAAAAACGTGGTCCAGGGACCTACGAGCAGTACTTC. Its translation is CASRQKRGPGTYEQYF. Full variable domain (outside the CDR3, taken from reference TRBV11-2 and TRBJ2-7): EAGVAQSPRYKIIEKRQSVAFWCNPISGHATLYWYQQILGQGPKLLIQFQNNGVVDDSQLPKDRFSAERLKGVDSTLKIQPAKLEDSAVYLCASRQKRGPGTYEQYFGPGTRLTVT.

This clonotype was counted many times. The rearrangement uses TRBV28 and TRBJ1-2; no definite D call. In germline, CDR1 is MDHEN, CDR2 SYDVKM. The germline V and J ends were trimmed by 2 bases and 9 bases, with 13 bases remaining between them. This CDR3 region has 13 residues. In DNA, the CDR3 is TGTGCCAGCAGTTTAGATCAGAAACCGAGCTACACCTTC. Translating gives CASSLDQKPSYTF.

The table lists this clonotype with a few counts. The chain combines TRBV3-1 with TRBJ2-3, with a possible D match to TRBD2 (6 bases). Germline values: CDR1 LGHDT, CDR2 YNNKEL (reference sequence). Trimming removed 2 bases at V and 3 bases at J, with 9 bases between. The CDR3 runs 14 residues. Here the CDR3 DNA reads TGTGCCAGCAGCCAAAGGCGGGGAACAGATACGCAGTATTTT. Amino acids: CASSQRRGTDTQYF.

This clonotype was counted between two and nine times. The V gene is TRBV2, the J gene TRBJ2-2; D unclear. Germline loops: CDR1 SNHLY, CDR2 FYNNEI. CDR3 length: 15 amino acids. Trimming took off 0 bases at V and 4 bases at J, with 9 bases between the two ends. Here the CDR3 DNA reads TGTGCCAGCAGTGAAGCGTCCAGATTCACCGGGGAGCTGTTTTTT. Its protein is CASSEASRFTGELFF.